A single sample gave rise to the 10 T cell receptor delta chains below, sequenced in a study of gamma-delta chains in newborns, infants, children. TCRdb reran clone calling via CATT on the reads. The profile shows more than 9,000 delta-chain clones, 9% to 10% of them singletons. The sequencing sample was made of blood. These receptors came from a child who was a newborn, infant or young child, either healthy, febrile or measles-vaccinated (not recorded which).

This clone was detected only a few times. This chain links TRDV1 with TRDJ1, with D maybe TRDD3 (5 bases). CDR3 size: 16 residues. Trimming left V 1 base short and J 0 bases short, with 12 bases between. Germline V CDR1 and CDR2: TSWWSYY, QGS. As DNA, the CDR3 is TGTGCTCTTGGGGAACCCTCCTCTGGGTACACCGATAAACTCATCTTT. Translation: CALGEPSSGYTDKLIF.

This clone appeared a few times. Other DNA variants within this sample encode the same CDR3. This chain connects TRDV1 to TRDJ1; TRDD3 aligns across 9 bases. V lost 1 base to trimming and J lost 3 bases; unmatched junction nucleotides: 15. Germline values: CDR1 TSWWSYY, CDR2 QGS. The CDR3 runs to 19 residues. This CDR3 is CALGEPTGWGIVYSDKLIF. In nucleotides, the CDR3 is TGTGCTCTTGGGGAACCCACGGGGTGGGGGATAGTATATTCCGATAAACTCATCTTT.

A few counts support this clone. The chain employs TRDV2 and TRDJ1; unclear D gene. Deletions cut 0 bases from V and 3 bases from J, with 10 bases between. The CDR3 covers 14 residues. Per the germline V gene, CDR1 is GEAIGNYY and CDR2 is EKD. DNA for the CDR3: TGTGCCTGTGACACCGTTCCCTCCCCCGATAAACTCATCTTT. Encoded protein: CACDTVPSPDKLIF.

Points on this clone: Other DNA sequences in the same sample also yield this CDR3. The V and J genes are TRDV2 and TRDJ3, with a tentative D call TRDD3 (5 bases). V lost 2 bases and J lost 5, with 6 bases in between. The germline CDR1 and CDR2 sequences are GEAIGNYY and EKD. There are 14 residues in the CDR3. In DNA form, the CDR3 reads TGTGCCTGTGACATACTGGGGGACACCCGACAGATGTTTTTC. Translation: CACDILGDTRQMFF.

Only a few counts were recorded for this clone. The rearrangement links TRDV2 to TRDJ1, with TRDD3 as a possible D gene (6 bases). The CDR3 covers 15 residues. V was cut by 0 bases and J by 8 bases, with 18 bases left in between. Germline V gene lookup returns CDR1 GEAIGNYY and CDR2 EKD. The CDR3 region is CACDTVGYKGTKLIF. The CDR3 DNA reads as TGTGCCTGTGACACCGTAGGATACAAGGGGACCAAACTCATCTTT.

Judged by abundance, this clone is medium-sized. The chain carries TRDV2 and TRDJ3; TRDD3 might be the D (6 bases). CDR3 length: 18 residues. Germline-derived CDR1 and CDR2 are GEAIGNYY and EKD. The ends were cut back, 1 base at V and 1 base at J, with 13 bases in the middle. DNA for the CDR3: TGTGCCTGTGACACAGTAACTGGGACGTCCTGGGACACCCGACAGATGTTTTTC. Amino acid sequence: CACDTVTGTSWDTRQMFF.

This clone was detected only a few times. A much bigger clone sits one base away, suggesting this may be a read error. J is TRDJ1 and V is TRDV2; 8 bases map to TRDD3. The germline gives CDR1 GEAIGNYY, CDR2 EKD. The CDR3 runs to 18 residues. V lost 3 bases to trimming and J lost 0 bases; unmatched junction nucleotides: 14. CDR3 loop: CACDLLRTGGSYTDKLIF. CDR3 in DNA: TGTGCCTGTGACCTTTTACGGACTGGGGGTTCGTACACCGATAAACTCATCTTT.

This clone has a handful of counts. This chain links TRDV2 with TRDJ3; 8 bases agree with TRDD3. The CDR3 sequence is 22 residues long. V lost 0 bases and J lost 0; bases outside the gene matches: 15. Germline V gene data show CDR1 as GEAIGNYY and CDR2 as EKD. The CDR3 nucleotides are TGTGCCTGTGACACCGCGGGGCTTACTGGGGGGCAAAGCTCCTGGGACACCCGACAGATGTTTTTC. Protein sequence: CACDTAGLTGGQSSWDTRQMFF.

Notes on this clone: TCRdb records a much larger clone's protein for this DNA, with a difference at residue 8 that likely arises from a read error; the protein given is the translation of the DNA. V and J are TRDV2 and TRDJ3; 8 bases are a match to TRDD3. CDR1 GEAIGNYY and CDR2 EKD come from the germline V gene. The CDR3 is made up of 19 amino acids. The V segment lost 3 bases and the J segment 3 bases; nucleotides outside the gene matches: 12. The chain's CDR3 is CACDVLGATPDWDTRQMFF. The CDR3, as DNA: TGTGCCTGTGACGTACTGGGGGCTACTCCTGACTGGGACACCCGACAGATGTTTTTC.

On this clone itself: It may be a read error: a sequence one base away is much more abundant. Other DNA sequences from this sample encode an identical CDR3 as well. The chain employs TRDV2 and TRDJ1; no clear D. Germline loops: CDR1 GEAIGNYY, CDR2 EKD. The CDR3 is 14 residues long. Trimming took off 1 base at V and 4 bases at J, with 12 bases between the two ends. CDR3 amino acids: CACDTLYGYDKLIF. CDR3 DNA: TGTGCCTGTGACACTTTGTACGGGTACGATAAACTCATCTTT.